This T cell receptor (beta chain) was recorded in a study of blood T cell repertoires in COVID-19. As for the study in general: The origin of the acute and convalescent COVID-19 samples was the United States, Italy and Spain.

Participants came from around 25 US areas, aged roughly 18 to 100 years. Researchers sorted participants into cohorts using their self-reported clinical history. Original analysis: Scientists estimated how many nucleated cells there were by amplifying reference gene primers. Assay: immunoSEQ multiplex PCR; the TCRdb copy retains only in-frame clones and omits some. V and J calls and clone size are given by that table; D and trimming were obtained from the DNA. The sample carries approximately 480,000 clones, about nine tenths recorded once. Germline CDR1 reads KGHSH; CDR2 reads LQKENI. This CDR3 is 13 amino acids long. Trimming pared 3 bases from V and 8 bases from J, leaving 13 bases between.

Sequenced material: PBMCs or T cells enriched from blood (not recorded which). The J gene is TRBJ1-1, the V gene TRBV18; possibly TRBD1 for D (6 bases). The source of this sequence is a young woman who had recovered from COVID-19. CDR3 region: CASSPAGDGEAFF. In nucleotides, the CDR3 is TGTGCCAGCTCACCCGCAGGGGACGGAGAAGCTTTCTTT.